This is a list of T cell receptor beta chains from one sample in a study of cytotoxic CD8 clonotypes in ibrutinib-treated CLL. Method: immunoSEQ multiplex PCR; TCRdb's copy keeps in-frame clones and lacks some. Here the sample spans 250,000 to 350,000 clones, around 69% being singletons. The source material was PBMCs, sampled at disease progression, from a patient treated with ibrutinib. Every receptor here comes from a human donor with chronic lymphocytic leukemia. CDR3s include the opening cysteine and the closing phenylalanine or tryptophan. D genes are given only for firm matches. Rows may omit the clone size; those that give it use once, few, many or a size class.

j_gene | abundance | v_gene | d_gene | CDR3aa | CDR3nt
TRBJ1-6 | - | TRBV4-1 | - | CASSQATGYYNSPLHF | TGCGCCAGCAGCCAAGCCACAGGGTACTATAATTCACCCCTCCACTTT
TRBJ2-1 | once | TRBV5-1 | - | CASSFRLGLYNEQFF | TGCGCCAGCAGCTTCCGGCTAGGTCTATACAATGAGCAGTTCTTC
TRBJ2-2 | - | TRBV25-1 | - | CASSEGRITGELFF | TGTGCCAGCAGTGAAGGAAGGATTACCGGGGAGCTGTTTTTT
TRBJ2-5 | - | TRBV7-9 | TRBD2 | CASSFSSGGAPLYETQYF | TGTGCCAGCAGCTTCTCTAGCGGGGGGGCCCCTTTGTATGAGACCCAGTACTTC
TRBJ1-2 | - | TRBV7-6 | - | CASSLPGDRGGYTF | TGTGCCAGCAGCCTACCCGGGGACCGCGGGGGCTACACCTTC
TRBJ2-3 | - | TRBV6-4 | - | CASSDGGRTDTQYF | TGTGCCAGCAGTGACGGGGGAAGGACAGATACGCAGTATTTT
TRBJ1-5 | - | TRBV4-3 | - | CASSQDFRWGPQHF | TGCGCCAGCAGCCAAGATTTCAGATGGGGGCCCCAGCATTTT
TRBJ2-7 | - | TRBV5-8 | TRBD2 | CASSPGLAYQTTYEQYF | TGTGCCAGCAGCCCTGGACTAGCGTACCAAACCACCTACGAGCAGTACTTC
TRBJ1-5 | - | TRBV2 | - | CASSDQGWNQPQHF | TGTGCCAGCAGTGACCAGGGATGGAATCAGCCCCAGCATTTT
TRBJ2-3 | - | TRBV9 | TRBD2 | CASSVGMGIGREGRSDTQYF | TGTGCCAGCAGCGTAGGCATGGGGATAGGGCGGGAGGGCCGTTCAGATACGCAGTATTTT
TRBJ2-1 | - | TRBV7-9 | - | CASNIGRDGSEQFF | TGTGCCAGCAACATCGGGCGGGATGGGAGTGAGCAGTTCTTC
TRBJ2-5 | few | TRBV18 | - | CASSQTETQYF | TGTGCCAGCTCACAAACGGAGACCCAGTACTTC
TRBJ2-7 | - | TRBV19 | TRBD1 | CASSIPGTGAYEQYF | TGTGCCAGTAGTATCCCCGGGACAGGGGCCTACGAGCAGTACTTC
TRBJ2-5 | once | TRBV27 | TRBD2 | CASSFSGGARETQYF | TGTGCCAGCAGCTTCTCGGGGGGGGCCAGGGAGACCCAGTACTTC
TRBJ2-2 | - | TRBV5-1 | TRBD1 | CASSDGQGNTGELFF | TGCGCCAGCAGCGATGGACAGGGTAACACCGGGGAGCTGTTTTTT
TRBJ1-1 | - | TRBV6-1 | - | CASKGQGRAFF | TGTGCCAGCAAGGGGCAGGGGAGGGCTTTCTTT
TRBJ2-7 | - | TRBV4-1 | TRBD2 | CASSQVLAGGAYEQYF | TGCGCCAGCAGCCAAGTCCTAGCGGGAGGTGCCTACGAGCAGTACTTC
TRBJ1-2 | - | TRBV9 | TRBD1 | CASRYRDREGYGYTF | TGTGCCAGCAGGTACCGGGACAGGGAAGGGTATGGCTACACCTTC
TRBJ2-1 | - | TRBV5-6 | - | CASSLRANEQFF | TGTGCCAGCAGCTTGAGGGCGAATGAGCAGTTCTTC
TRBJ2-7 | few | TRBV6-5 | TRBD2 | CASRRRGGHEQYF | TGTGCCAGCAGGCGCCGGGGGGGCCACGAGCAGTACTTC
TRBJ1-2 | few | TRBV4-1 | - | CASSQGVQPYGYTF | TGCGCCAGCAGCCAAGGAGTACAGCCGTATGGCTACACCTTC
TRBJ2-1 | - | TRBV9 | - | CASGTSYNEQFF | TGTGCCAGCGGGACAAGCTACAATGAGCAGTTCTTC
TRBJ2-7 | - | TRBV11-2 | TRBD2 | CASSLGSGSIEQYF | TGTGCCAGCAGCTTAGGTAGCGGGAGCATCGAGCAGTACTTC
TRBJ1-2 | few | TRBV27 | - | CASRQGHYGYTF | TGTGCCAGCAGACAGGGACACTATGGCTACACCTTC